This T cell receptor beta chain is from a study of blood T cells in healthy people across ages. Overall study findings and caveats: Roughly linear age-related decline in beta diversity appeared, significant by age about 40.

Total RNA amounts of at least 6 micrograms were extracted per sample. Concerning this clonotype: Its target is not known.

Germline V lookup: CDR1 MGHRA, CDR2 YSYEKL. The CDR3 has 15 residues. The second PCR ran roughly 6 to 12 cycles with a sample-barcoded 5' primer and J-beta primers. Each cDNA molecule was tagged by a template-switch adaptor with 12 random nucleotides. One entry per CDR3 protein results from TCRdb running MiXCR on the 5' RACE reads. The table lists about 940,000 distinct CDR3 sequences, about 48% of them singletons, with around an eighth in the top ten. This chain uses TRBV4-1 with TRBJ2-4; D gene uncertain. The better agreement between TRBJ2-5 and the DNA end casts doubt on the J call. Sequenced material: blood. This TCR was sampled from a man younger than 40 in good health. The CDR3 loop reads CASSPRSWSDGTQYF. Here the CDR3 DNA reads TGCGCCAGCAGCCCGCGCAGCTGGTCGGATGGGACCCAGTACTTC.